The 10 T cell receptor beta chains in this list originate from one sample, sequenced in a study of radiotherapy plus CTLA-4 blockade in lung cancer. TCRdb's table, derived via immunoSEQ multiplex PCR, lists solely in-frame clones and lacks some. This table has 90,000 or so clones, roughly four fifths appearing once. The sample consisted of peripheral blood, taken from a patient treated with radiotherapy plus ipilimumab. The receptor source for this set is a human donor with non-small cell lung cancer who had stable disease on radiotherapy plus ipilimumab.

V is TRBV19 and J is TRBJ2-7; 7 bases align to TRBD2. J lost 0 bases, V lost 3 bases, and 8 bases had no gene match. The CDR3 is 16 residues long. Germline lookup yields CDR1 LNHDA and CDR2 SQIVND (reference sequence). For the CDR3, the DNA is TGTGCCAGTAGTATCGGGAGCGGGGTAAGCTCCTACGAGCAGTACTTC. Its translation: CASSIGSGVSSYEQYF.

CDR3 sequence (DNA): TGCGCCAGCAGCCTTTCTCCGCCCACAGGGGGGACTGAAGCTTTCTTT. Amino acid sequence: CASSLSPPTGGTEAFF. The chain is built from TRBV5-1 and TRBJ1-1; 8 bases align to TRBD1. Germline values: CDR1 SGHRS, CDR2 YFSETQ. J lost 5 bases, V lost 4 bases, and 13 bases had no gene match. This CDR3 comprises 16 residues.

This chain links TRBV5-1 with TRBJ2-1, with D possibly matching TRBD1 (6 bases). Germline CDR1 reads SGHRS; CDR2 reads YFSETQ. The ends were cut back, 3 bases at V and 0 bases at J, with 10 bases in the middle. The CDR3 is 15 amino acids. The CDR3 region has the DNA TGCGCCAGCAGCTCAGGGGTCAACTCCTACAATGAGCAGTTCTTC. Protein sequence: CASSSGVNSYNEQFF.

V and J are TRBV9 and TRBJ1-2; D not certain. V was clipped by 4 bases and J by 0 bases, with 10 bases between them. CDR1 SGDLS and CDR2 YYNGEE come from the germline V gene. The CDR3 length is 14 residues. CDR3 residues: CASSQVSPNYGYTF. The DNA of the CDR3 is TGTGCCAGCAGCCAAGTTTCCCCTAACTATGGCTACACCTTC.

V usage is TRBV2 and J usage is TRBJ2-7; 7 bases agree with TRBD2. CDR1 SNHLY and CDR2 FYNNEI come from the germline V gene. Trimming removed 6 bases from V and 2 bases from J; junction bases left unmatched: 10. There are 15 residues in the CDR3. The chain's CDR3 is CASRTGGISPYEQYF. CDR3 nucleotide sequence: TGTGCCAGCAGGACGGGGGGAATCAGCCCCTACGAGCAGTACTTC.

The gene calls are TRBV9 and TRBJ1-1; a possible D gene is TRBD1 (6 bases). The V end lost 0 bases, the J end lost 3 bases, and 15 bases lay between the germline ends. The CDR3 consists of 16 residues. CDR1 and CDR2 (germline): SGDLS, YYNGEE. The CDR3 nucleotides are TGTGCCAGCAGCGTAGGAGCGGCCGGGACATACACTGAAGCTTTCTTT. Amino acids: CASSVGAAGTYTEAFF.

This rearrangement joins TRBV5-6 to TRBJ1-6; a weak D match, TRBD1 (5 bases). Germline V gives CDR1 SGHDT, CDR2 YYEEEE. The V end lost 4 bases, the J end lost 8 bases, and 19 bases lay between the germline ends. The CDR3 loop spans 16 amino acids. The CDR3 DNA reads TGTGCCAGCAGCCCCTCACAGGCGGCGGGCTATTCACCCCTCCACTTT. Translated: CASSPSQAAGYSPLHF.

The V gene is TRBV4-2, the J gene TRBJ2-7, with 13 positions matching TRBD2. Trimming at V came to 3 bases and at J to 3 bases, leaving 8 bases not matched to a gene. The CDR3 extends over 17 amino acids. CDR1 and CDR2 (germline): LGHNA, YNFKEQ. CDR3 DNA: TGTGCCAGCAGCCAGGAGACTAGCGGGAGGCTGGGCTACGAGCAGTACTTC. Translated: CASSQETSGRLGYEQYF.

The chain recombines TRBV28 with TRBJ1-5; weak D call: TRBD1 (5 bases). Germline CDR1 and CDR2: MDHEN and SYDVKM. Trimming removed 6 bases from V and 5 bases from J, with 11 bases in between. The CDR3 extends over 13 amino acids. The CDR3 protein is CASRRQLYQPQHF. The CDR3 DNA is TGTGCCAGCAGGCGACAGTTATATCAGCCCCAGCATTTT. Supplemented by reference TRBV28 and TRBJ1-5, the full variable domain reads DVKVTQSSRYLVKRTGEKVFLECVQDMDHENMFWYRQDPGLGLRLIYFSYDVKMKEKGDIPEGYSVSREKKERFSLILESASTNQTSMYLCASRRQLYQPQHFGDGTRLSIL.

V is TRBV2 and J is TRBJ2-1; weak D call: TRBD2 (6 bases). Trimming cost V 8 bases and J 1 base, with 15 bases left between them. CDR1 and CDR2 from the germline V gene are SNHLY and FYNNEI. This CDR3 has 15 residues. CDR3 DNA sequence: TGTGCCAGCGATCAACTAGCTTCTTCCTACAATGAGCAGTTCTTC. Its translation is CASDQLASSYNEQFF.